A single sample is the source of the 8 T cell receptor beta chains below, sequenced in a study of blood T cell repertoires in COVID-19. Data came from immunoSEQ multiplex PCR; TCRdb stores just in-frame clones and leaves some out. This sample has approximately 91,000 clones, with approximately 72% found just once. Sequencing used peripheral blood. The receptors originated from a man between 65 and 85 years old with acute or convalescent COVID-19.

This clone was picked up one time. The rearrangement uses TRBV2 and TRBJ1-5; 7 bases agree with TRBD1. The CDR3 contains 15 residues. Germline V gene sequence: CDR1 SNHLY, CDR2 FYNNEI. Trimming cost V 4 bases and J 5 bases; bases outside gene matches: 8. The CDR3, as DNA: TGTGCCAGCAGTGGGGGGATGACAGGGTATCAGCCCCAGCATTTT. Translation gives CASSGGMTGYQPQHF.

J is TRBJ2-1 and V is TRBV28; 8 nucleotides align to TRBD1. V shed 6 bases, J shed 7 bases, and the junction held 8 bases outside the gene matches. Germline V lookup: CDR1 MDHEN, CDR2 SYDVKM. The CDR3 has 14 amino acids. CDR3 sequence reads: CASREGQVKNEQFF. CDR3 DNA sequence: TGTGCCAGCAGAGAGGGACAGGTCAAGAATGAGCAGTTCTTC. The full variable domain, completed using reference TRBV28 and TRBJ2-1, is DVKVTQSSRYLVKRTGEKVFLECVQDMDHENMFWYRQDPGLGLRLIYFSYDVKMKEKGDIPEGYSVSREKKERFSLILESASTNQTSMYLCASREGQVKNEQFFGPGTRLTVL.

In this sample, this clone turned up once. CDR3 DNA: TGTGCCAGCAGCCCGACAGGGGGCAGGTTAGATACGCAGTATTTT. Encoded protein: CASSPTGGRLDTQYF. The chain is built from TRBV6-5 and TRBJ2-3; 10 positions agree with TRBD1. The junction had 8 bases not matched to a gene; V was cut back by 6 bases and J by 5 bases. The CDR3 is 15 amino acids. Germline CDR1 is MNHEY and CDR2 is SVGAGI.

The CDR3 protein is CASRAPGTGDYGYTF. Here the CDR3 DNA reads TGTGCCAGCAGAGCCCCCGGGACAGGGGACTATGGCTACACCTTC. V gene TRBV7-2 combines with J gene TRBJ1-2, with 10 bases lining up with TRBD1. V shed 6 bases, J shed 3 bases, and the junction held 7 bases outside the gene matches. The CDR3 is 15 amino acids. Per the germline V gene, CDR1 is SGHTA and CDR2 is FQGNSA.

This clone showed up just a few times. J is TRBJ1-2 and V is TRBV6-5; 7 bases are shared with TRBD1. The J segment lost 4 bases and the V segment lost 2 bases, leaving 4 bases of the junction unmatched. Germline V gene data show CDR1 as MNHEY and CDR2 as SVGAGI. The CDR3 totals 14 residues. In nucleotides, the CDR3 is TGTGCCAGCAGTTACGGGAAGGGGGCCTATGGCTACACCTTC. This translates into CASSYGKGAYGYTF.

V and J are TRBV6-4 and TRBJ1-2; D perhaps matches TRBD1 (5 bases). Germline loops: CDR1 MRHNA, CDR2 SNTAGT. The CDR3 has 13 amino acids. V gave up 2 bases and J gave up 6 bases, with 10 bases separating them. This CDR3 reads CASSDGGIHGYTF. The CDR3 DNA reads TGTGCCAGCAGTGACGGGGGGATCCATGGCTACACCTTC.

This clone has more than one count but fewer than ten. The V and J genes are TRBV2 and TRBJ1-2, with D possibly being TRBD1 (6 bases). Germline-derived CDR1 and CDR2 are SNHLY and FYNNEI. The V and J ends lost 8 bases and 0 bases respectively, with 10 bases between them. This CDR3 has 13 residues. CDR3 sequence reads: CASYRDSNYGYTF. CDR3 bases: TGTGCCAGCTACAGGGATTCTAACTATGGCTACACCTTC.

The rearrangement links TRBV28 to TRBJ2-5; TRBD2 aligns across 14 bases. Per the germline V gene, CDR1 is MDHEN and CDR2 is SYDVKM. V gave up 5 bases and J gave up 5 bases; unmatched junction bases: 4. The CDR3 totals 15 residues. The DNA for the CDR3 is TGTGCCAGCAGTCTGGGACTAGCGGGAGTGGAGACCCAGTACTTC. Protein product: CASSLGLAGVETQYF.